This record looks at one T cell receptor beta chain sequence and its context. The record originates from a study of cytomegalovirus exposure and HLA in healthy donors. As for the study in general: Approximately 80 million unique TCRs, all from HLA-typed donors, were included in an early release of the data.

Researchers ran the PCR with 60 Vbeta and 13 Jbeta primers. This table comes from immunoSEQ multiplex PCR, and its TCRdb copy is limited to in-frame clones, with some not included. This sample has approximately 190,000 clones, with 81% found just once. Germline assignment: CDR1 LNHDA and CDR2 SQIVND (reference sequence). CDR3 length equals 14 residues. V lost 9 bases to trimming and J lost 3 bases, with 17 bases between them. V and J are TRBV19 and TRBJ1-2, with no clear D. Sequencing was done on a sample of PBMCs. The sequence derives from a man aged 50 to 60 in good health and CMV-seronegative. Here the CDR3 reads CASSRPRLDYGYTF. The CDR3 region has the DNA TGTGCCAGCTCCCGTCCCAGGTTGGACTATGGCTACACCTTC.